A selection of T cell receptor beta chains follows, all from one sample in a study of cytomegalovirus exposure and HLA in healthy donors. The protocol was immunoSEQ multiplex PCR, while the TCRdb copy is restricted to in-frame clones and leaves out a portion. The table lists about 130,000 clones, about 79% of them singletons. The sample comprised PBMCs. The source of these receptors is a woman in her late teens or twenties in good health and CMV-seropositive. Both conserved end residues are part of each CDR3. Fields, in order: D gene, V gene, J gene, clone size, CDR3 protein, CDR3 DNA. A D gene is named only where the DNA matches it firmly. Not all rows give a size; the values are once, few, many and, for expanded clones, a class.

.	TRBV7-3	TRBJ1-2	.	CASSFEEFGYTF	TGTGCCAGCAGCTTTGAGGAATTCGGCTACACCTTC
.	TRBV4-2	TRBJ2-7	.	CASSQDAQDEQYF	TGTGCCAGCAGCCAAGATGCCCAGGACGAGCAGTACTTC
TRBD1	TRBV5-1	TRBJ2-1	.	CASSLALGQGPPEQFF	TGCGCCAGCAGCTTGGCCTTGGGACAGGGCCCCCCTGAGCAGTTCTTC
TRBD2	TRBV10-3	TRBJ2-5	.	CASRTSGGAETQYF	TGTGCCAGCCGGACTAGCGGGGGGGCGGAGACCCAGTACTTC
TRBD2	TRBV29-1	TRBJ2-2	.	CSVEGTSGVNTGEPFF	TGCAGCGTTGAGGGGACTAGCGGGGTTAACACCGGGGAGCCGTTTTTT
.	TRBV6-5	TRBJ2-5	.	CASSYAAQETQYF	TGTGCCAGCAGTTACGCAGCGCAAGAGACCCAGTACTTC
.	TRBV28	TRBJ2-7	.	CASSDGTPYEQYF	TGTGCCAGCAGCGACGGGACACCCTACGAGCAGTACTTC
.	TRBV5-4	TRBJ2-7	.	CASSLSSSYEQYF	TGTGCCAGCAGCTTGTCGAGCTCCTACGAGCAGTACTTC
TRBD2	TRBV11-2	TRBJ2-3	once	CASSLAPSGGGTDTQYF	TGTGCCAGCAGCTTAGCCCCTAGCGGGGGCGGCACAGATACGCAGTATTTT
.	TRBV30	TRBJ1-4	.	CAWSLTGEKLFF	TGTGCCTGGAGTCTTACCGGTGAAAAACTGTTTTTT